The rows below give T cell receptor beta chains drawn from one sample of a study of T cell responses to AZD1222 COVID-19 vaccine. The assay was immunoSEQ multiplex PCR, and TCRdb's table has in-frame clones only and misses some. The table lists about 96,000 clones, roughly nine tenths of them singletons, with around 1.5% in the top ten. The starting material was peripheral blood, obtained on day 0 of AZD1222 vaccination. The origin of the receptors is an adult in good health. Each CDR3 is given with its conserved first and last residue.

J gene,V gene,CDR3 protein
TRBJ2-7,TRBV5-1,CASSPSLGLDSYEQYF
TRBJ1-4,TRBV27,CASSLSRGDEKLFF
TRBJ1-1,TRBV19,CASSTTPVGAEAFF
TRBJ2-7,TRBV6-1,CASSEGLFTGRSTYEQYF
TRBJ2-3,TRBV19,CASSMSGGEGTQYF
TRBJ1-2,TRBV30,CAWSNFPGLRGYTF
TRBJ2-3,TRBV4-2,CASSQDSGAGRDTQYF
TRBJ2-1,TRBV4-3,CASSPSLSSYNEQFF
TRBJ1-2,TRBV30,CAWSRDRDGAYGYTF
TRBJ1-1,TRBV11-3,CASSLGPSNTEAFF
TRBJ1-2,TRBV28,CASSLVKLGTLNYGYTF
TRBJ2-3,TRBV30,CAWSVLSGPSDTQYF
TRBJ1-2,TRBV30,CAWSPDRSYGYTF
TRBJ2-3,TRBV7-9,CASSHTSGGTLGQYF
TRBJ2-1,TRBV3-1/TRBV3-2,CASSPQGSYNEQFF
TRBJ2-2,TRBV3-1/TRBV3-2,CASRVDRGADTGELFF